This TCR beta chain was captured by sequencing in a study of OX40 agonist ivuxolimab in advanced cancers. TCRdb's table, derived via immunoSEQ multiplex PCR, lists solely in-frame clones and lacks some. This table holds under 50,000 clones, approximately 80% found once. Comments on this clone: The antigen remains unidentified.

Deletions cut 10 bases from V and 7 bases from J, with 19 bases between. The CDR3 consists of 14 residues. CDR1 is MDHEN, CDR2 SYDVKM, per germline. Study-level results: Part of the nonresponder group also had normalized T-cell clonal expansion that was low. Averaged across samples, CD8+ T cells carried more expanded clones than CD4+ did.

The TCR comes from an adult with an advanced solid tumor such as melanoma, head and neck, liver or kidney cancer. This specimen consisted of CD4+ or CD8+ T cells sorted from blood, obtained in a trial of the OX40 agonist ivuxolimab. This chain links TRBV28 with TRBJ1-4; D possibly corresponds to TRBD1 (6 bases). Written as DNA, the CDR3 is TGTGCCACCTCCGTAGGACAGCTGGGTGAAAAACTGTTTTTT. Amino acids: CATSVGQLGEKLFF.